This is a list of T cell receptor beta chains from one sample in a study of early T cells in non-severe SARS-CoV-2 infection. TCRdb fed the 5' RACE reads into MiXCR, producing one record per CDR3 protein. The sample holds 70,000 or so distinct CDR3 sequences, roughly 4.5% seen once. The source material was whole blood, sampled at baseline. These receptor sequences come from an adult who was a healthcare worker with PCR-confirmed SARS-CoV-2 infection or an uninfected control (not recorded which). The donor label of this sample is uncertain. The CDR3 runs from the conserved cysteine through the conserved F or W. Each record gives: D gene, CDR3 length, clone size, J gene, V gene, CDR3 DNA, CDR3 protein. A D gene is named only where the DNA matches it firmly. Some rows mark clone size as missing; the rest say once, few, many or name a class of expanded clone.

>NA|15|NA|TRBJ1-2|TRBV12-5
TGTGCTAGTGGTTTGGTACTCGGCAAAAACTATGGCTACACCTTC
CASGLVLGKNYGYTF
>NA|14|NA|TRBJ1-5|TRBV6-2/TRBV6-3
TGTGCCAGCAGTGACAGGAACCGCAATCAGCCCCAGCATTTT
CASSDRNRNQPQHF
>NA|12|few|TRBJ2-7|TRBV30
TGTGCCTGGAGTCCAAAGGGGGGACCGCAGTACTTC
CAWSPKGGPQYF
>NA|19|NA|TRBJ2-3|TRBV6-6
TGTGCCAGCAGAACCTACTTTTCCTTCGCAGGGGTTGGCACAGATACGCAGTATTTT
CASRTYFSFAGVGTDTQYF
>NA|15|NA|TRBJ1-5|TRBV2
TGTGCCAGCAGTGTGGTGGGGAGAAGAGAACAGCCCCAGCATTTT
CASSVVGRREQPQHF
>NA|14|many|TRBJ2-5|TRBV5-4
TGTGCCAGCAGCCAGACCGGAACGAAAGAGACCCAGTACTTC
CASSQTGTKETQYF
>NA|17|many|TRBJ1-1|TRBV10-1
TGCGCCAGCAGTGGTTCCTTCACGGGGGGTCGGGACACTGAAGCTTTCTTT
CASSGSFTGGRDTEAFF
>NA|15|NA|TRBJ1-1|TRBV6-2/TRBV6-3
TGTGCCAGCAGTTACTCAGAAACAGGGATTGCTGAAGCTTTCTTT
CASSYSETGIAEAFF
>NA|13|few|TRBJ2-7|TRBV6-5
TGTGCCAGCAGTTCTAGATGGGGCTACGAGCAGTACTTC
CASSSRWGYEQYF
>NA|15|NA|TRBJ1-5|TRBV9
TGTGCCAGCAGCGTAGCTGGAAATAGCAATCAGCCCCAGCATTTT
CASSVAGNSNQPQHF
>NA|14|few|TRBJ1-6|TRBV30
TGTGCCTGGAGTTCCGGGACCCCCACCCCACCCCTCCACTTT
CAWSSGTPTPPLHF
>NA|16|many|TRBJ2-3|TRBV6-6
TGTGCCAGCAGTTACTCGAGTTGGGGGCCCTCAGATACGCAGTATTTT
CASSYSSWGPSDTQYF
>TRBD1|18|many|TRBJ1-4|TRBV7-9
TGTGCCAGCAGCGAACGGACAGGGACCCACACAACTAATGAAAAACTGTTTTTT
CASSERTGTHTTNEKLFF
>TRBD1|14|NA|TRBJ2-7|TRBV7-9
TGTGCCAGCAGGTCGACCGGGACAGACTACGAGCAGTACTTC
CASRSTGTDYEQYF
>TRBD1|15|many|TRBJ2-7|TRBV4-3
TGCGCCAGCAGCCAAGATGACGACAGGGGCCGTGAGCAGTACTTC
CASSQDDDRGREQYF
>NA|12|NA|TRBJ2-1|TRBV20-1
TGCAGTGCTAGTGGCGACACTCAAGCCGAGTTCTTC
CSASGDTQAEFF
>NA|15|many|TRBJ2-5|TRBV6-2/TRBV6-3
TGTGCCAGCAGGCCGGATCGACAGCTCCGGGAGACCCAGTACTTC
CASRPDRQLRETQYF
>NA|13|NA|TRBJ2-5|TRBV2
TGTGCCAGCAGTGAAGAGGGCTGGGAGACCCAGTACTTC
CASSEEGWETQYF
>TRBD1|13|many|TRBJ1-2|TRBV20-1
TGCAGTGCTGGGCAGGGGGCGGGGGTTTCCTACACCTTC
CSAGQGAGVSYTF
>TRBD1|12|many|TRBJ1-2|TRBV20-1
TGCAGTGCTAAAGGGGGCGCGGAAGGCTACACCTTC
CSAKGGAEGYTF
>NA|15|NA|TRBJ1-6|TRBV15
TGTGCCACCAGCAGATGGCAGGGGCATAATTCACCCCTCCACTTT
CATSRWQGHNSPLHF
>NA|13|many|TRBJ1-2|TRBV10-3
TGTGCCATCAGTGCCTGGGGGCTCTATGGCTACACCTTC
CAISAWGLYGYTF
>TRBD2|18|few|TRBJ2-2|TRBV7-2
TGTGCCAGCAGCCCCCGGACTAGCGGGGGGACGGGCACCGGGGAGCTGTTTTTT
CASSPRTSGGTGTGELFF
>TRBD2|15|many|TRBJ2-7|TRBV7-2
TGTGCCAGCAGCTTAGCCGGTCTAGCGGTCTACGAGCAGTACTTC
CASSLAGLAVYEQYF
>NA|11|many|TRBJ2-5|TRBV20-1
TGCAGTGCTACAGGGGAAGAGACCCAGTACTTC
CSATGEETQYF
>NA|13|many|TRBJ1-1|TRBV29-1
TGCAGCGTGCCAGCGATGGGGAACACTGAAGCTTTCTTT
CSVPAMGNTEAFF
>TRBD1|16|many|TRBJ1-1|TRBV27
TGTGCCAGCAGTTCTCCTCTGGCCAGGGGGGACACTGAAGCTTTCTTT
CASSSPLARGDTEAFF
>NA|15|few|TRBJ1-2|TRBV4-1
TGCGCCAGCAGCCAAATGGACACGCTAGGCTATGGCTACACCTTC
CASSQMDTLGYGYTF
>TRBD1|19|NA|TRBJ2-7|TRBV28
TGTGCCAGCAGTTTAGAGGGACAGGGTTGGTTCGAGGGCAAATACGAGCAGTACTTC
CASSLEGQGWFEGKYEQYF
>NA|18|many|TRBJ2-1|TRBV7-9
TGTGCCAGCAGCTCAATAGGGGCCGGGACGAGGGGCTACAATGAGCAGTTCTTC
CASSSIGAGTRGYNEQFF
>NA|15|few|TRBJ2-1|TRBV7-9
TGTGCCAGCAGCCCACCCGGGGGCGGGGGCAATGAGCAGTTCTTC
CASSPPGGGGNEQFF
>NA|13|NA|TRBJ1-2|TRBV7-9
TGTGCCAGCAGCTTAGTACAGGTAGAGGGCTACACCTTC
CASSLVQVEGYTF
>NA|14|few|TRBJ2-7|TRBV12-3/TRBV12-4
TGTGCCAGCAGTCCGCAGGGGACGTTTCTCGAGCAGTACTTC
CASSPQGTFLEQYF
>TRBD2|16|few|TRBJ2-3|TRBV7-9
TGTGCCAGCAGCTCCAAGACTAGCAGATACACAGATACGCAGTATTTT
CASSSKTSRYTDTQYF
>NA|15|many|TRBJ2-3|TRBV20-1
TGCAGTGCTAGCACAGGGAGATGGGGCACAGATACGCAGTATTTT
CSASTGRWGTDTQYF
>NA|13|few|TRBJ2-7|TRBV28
TGTGCCAGCATGGAACAGGCCTCCTACGAGCAGTACTTC
CASMEQASYEQYF
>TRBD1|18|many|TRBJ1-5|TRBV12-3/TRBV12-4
TGTGCCAGCAGTTCCCCGGGACAGGGAGGGTATAGCAATCAGCCCCAGCATTTT
CASSSPGQGGYSNQPQHF
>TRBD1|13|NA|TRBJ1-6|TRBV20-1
TGCAGTGCTAGAGATCAGGGGGATTCACCCCTCCACTTT
CSARDQGDSPLHF
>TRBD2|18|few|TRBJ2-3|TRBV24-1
TGTGCCACCAGTGGGGCCATACGGGGACTAGCTGGCACAGATACGCAGTATTTT
CATSGAIRGLAGTDTQYF
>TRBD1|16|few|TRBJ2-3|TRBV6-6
TGTGCCAGCAGACCTCCTCGACAGGGAAAGTCAGATACGCAGTATTTT
CASRPPRQGKSDTQYF
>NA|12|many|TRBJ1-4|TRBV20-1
TGCAGTGCTACCGGGAGTAATGAAAAACTGTTTTTT
CSATGSNEKLFF
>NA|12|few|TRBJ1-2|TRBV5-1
TGCGCCAGCAGCTTGGACATGGGTGGCTACACCTTC
CASSLDMGGYTF
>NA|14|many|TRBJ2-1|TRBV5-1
TGCGCCAGCAGCTTAGGGGGATCCTACAATGAGCAGTTCTTC
CASSLGGSYNEQFF
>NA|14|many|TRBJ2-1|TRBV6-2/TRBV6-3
TGTGCCAGCAGTTACCCCTTAGGTGTCAATGAGCAGTTCTTC
CASSYPLGVNEQFF
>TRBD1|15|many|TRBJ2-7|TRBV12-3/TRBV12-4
TGTGCCAGCAGACGAGGGACAGGTGGCGCCTACGAGCAGTACTTC
CASRRGTGGAYEQYF